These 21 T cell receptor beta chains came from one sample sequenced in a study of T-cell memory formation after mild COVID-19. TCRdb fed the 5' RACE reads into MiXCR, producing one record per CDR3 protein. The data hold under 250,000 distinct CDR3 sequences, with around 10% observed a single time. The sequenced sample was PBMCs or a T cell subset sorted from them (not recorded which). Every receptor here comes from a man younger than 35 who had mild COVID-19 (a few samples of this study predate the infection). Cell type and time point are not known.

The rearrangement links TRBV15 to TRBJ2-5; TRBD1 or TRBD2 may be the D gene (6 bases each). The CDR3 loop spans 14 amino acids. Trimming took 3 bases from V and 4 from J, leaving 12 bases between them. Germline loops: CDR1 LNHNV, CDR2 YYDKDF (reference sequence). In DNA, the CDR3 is TGTGCCACCAGCAGGGTAAAGGGGGGAGAGACCCAGTACTTC. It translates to CATSRVKGGETQYF.

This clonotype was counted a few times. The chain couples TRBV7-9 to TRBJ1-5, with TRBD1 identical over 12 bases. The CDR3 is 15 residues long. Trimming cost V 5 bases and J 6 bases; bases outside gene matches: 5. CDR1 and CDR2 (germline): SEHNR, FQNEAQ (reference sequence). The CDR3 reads CASSRGTGGGQPQHF. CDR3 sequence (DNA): TGTGCCAGCAGCCGCGGGACAGGGGGCGGTCAGCCCCAGCATTTT.

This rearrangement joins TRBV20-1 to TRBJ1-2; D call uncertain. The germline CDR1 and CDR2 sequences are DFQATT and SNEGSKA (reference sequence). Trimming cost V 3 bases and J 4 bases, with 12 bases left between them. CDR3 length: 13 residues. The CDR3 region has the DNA TGCAGTGCTAGCCCGCTAAACGTCTATGGCTACACCTTC. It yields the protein CSASPLNVYGYTF.

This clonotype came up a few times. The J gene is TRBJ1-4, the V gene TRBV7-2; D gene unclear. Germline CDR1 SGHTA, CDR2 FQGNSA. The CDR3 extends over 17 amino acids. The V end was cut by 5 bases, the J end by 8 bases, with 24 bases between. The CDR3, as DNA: TGTGCCAGCAGCCCCAGACTAAACTACGGAATCGGGGAAAAACTGTTTTTT. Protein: CASSPRLNYGIGEKLFF.

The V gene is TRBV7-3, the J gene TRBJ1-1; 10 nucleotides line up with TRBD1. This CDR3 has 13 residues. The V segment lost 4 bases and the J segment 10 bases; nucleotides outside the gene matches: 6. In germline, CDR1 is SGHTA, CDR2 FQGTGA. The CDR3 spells CASSSQTGGPAFF. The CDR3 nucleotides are TGTGCCAGCAGCTCACAGACAGGGGGCCCAGCTTTCTTT.

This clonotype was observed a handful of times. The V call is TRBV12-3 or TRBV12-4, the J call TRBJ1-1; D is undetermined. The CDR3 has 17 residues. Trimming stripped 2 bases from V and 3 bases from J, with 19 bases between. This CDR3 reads CASSLNPSLGRYTEAFF. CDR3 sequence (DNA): TGTGCCAGCAGTTTAAATCCTTCTCTCGGGCGGTACACTGAAGCTTTCTTT.

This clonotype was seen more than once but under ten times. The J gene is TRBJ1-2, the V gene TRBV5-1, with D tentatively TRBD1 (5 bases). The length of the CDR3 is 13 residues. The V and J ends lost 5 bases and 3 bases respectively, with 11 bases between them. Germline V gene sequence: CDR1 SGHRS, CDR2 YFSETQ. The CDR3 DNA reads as TGCGCCAGCAGTGAGGGGTCCGACTATGGCTACACCTTC. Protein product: CASSEGSDYGYTF.

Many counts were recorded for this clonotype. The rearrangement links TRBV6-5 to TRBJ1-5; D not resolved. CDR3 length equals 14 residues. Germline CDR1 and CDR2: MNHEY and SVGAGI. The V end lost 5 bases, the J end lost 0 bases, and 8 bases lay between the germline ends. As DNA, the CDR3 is TGTGCCAGCAGTATAAGTTATAGCAATCAGCCCCAGCATTTT. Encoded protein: CASSISYSNQPQHF.

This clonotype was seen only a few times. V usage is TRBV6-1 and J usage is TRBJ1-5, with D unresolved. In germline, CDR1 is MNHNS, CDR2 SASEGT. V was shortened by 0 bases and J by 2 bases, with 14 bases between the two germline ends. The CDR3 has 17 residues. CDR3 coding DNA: TGTGCCAGCAGTGAAGCGCTTAAGGGAGCGGGCAATCAGCCCCAGCATTTT. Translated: CASSEALKGAGNQPQHF.

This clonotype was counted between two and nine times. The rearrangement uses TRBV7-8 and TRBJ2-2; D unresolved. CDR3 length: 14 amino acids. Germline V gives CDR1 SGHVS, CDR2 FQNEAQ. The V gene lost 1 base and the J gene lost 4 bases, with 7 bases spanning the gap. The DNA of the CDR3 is TGTGCCAGCAGCTTAGACAGATCCACCGGGGAGCTGTTTTTT. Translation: CASSLDRSTGELFF.

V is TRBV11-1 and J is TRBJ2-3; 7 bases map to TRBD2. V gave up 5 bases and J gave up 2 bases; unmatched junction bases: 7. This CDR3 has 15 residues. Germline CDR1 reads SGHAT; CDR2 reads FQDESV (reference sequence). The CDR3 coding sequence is TGTGCCAGCAGCAGGGACCTAGCGGTCACAGATACGCAGTATTTT. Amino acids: CASSRDLAVTDTQYF.

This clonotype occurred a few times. The CDR3 nucleotides read TGTGCCAGCACCTCCGGGGACAGGGTTCAGCCCCAGCATTTT. Translating it yields CASTSGDRVQPQHF. The V and J genes are TRBV12-3 or TRBV12-4 and TRBJ1-5; 9 nucleotides line up with TRBD1. Trimming cost V 7 bases and J 6 bases; bases outside gene matches: 7. The CDR3 has 14 amino acids.

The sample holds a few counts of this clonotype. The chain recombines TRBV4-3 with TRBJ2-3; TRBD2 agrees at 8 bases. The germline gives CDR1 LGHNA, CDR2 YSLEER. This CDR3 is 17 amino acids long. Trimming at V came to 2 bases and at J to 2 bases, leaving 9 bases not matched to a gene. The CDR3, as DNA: TGCGCCAGCAGCCAAAACTCGCGGGGGGCAAACACAGATACGCAGTATTTT. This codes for CASSQNSRGANTDTQYF.

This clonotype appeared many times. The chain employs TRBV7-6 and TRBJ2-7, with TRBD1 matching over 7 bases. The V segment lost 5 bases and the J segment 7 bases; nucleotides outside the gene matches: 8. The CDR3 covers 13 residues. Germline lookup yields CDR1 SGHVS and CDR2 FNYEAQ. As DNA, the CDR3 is TGTGCCAGCAGCCTCGGGACAGTTCAAGAGCAGTACTTC. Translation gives CASSLGTVQEQYF.

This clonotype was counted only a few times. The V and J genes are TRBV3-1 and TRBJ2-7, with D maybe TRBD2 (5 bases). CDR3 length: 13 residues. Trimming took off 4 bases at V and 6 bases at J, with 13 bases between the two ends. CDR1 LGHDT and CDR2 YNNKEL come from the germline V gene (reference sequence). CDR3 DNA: TGTGCCAGCAGCCGTATAGAGGGATCCGAGCAGTACTTC. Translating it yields CASSRIEGSEQYF.

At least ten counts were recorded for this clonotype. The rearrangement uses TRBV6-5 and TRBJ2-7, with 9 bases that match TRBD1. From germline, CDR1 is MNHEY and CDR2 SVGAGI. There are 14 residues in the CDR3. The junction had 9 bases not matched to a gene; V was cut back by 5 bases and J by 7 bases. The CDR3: CASSPGQGVGEQYV. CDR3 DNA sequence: TGTGCCAGCAGTCCGGGACAGGGAGTGGGAGAGCAGTACGTC.

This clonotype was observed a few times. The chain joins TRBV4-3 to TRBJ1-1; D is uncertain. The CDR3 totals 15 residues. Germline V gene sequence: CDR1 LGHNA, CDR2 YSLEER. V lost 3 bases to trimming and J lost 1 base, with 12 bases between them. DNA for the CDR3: TGCGCCAGCAGCCACGATGCCGACCCGAACACTGAAGCTTTCTTT. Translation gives CASSHDADPNTEAFF.

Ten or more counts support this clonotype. CDR3 amino acids: CASSLDYWGSTDTQYF. In DNA, the CDR3 is TGTGCCAGCAGCTTGGATTATTGGGGGAGCACAGATACGCAGTATTTT. This chain links TRBV5-5 with TRBJ2-3; D possibly matches TRBD1 or TRBD2 (5 bases each). The CDR3 is 16 amino acids. The V gene's germline CDR1 is SGHKS and CDR2 YYEKEE (reference sequence). Trimming took 0 bases from V and 0 from J, leaving 11 bases between them.

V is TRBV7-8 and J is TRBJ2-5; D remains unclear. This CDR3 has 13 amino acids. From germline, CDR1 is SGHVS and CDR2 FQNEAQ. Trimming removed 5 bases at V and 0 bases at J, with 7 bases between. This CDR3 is CASSHQYQETQYF. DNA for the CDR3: TGTGCCAGCAGCCATCAGTACCAAGAGACCCAGTACTTC.

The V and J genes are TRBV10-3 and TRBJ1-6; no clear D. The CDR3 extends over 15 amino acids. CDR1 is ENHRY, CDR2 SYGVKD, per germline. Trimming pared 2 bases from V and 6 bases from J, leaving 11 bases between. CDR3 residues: CAISERGGANSPLHF. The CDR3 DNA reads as TGTGCCATCAGTGAGAGAGGCGGCGCTAATTCACCCCTCCACTTT.

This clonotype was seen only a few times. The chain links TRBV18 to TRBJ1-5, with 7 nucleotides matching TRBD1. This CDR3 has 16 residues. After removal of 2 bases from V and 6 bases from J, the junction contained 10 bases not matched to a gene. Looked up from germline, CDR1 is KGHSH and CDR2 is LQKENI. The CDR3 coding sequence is TGTGCCAGCTCACCAAGAAATGCGGGGGACAGTCAGCCCCAGCATTTT. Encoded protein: CASSPRNAGDSQPQHF.